This T cell receptor beta chain originates from a study of T cell changes during pregnancy in multiple sclerosis. This CDR3 is built from 16 residues. V gave up 3 bases and J gave up 2 bases; unmatched junction bases: 8. The V gene's germline CDR1 is SGHRS and CDR2 YFSETQ. The protocol was immunoSEQ multiplex PCR, while the TCRdb copy is restricted to in-frame clones and leaves out a portion. The sample has fewer than 85,000 clones, approximately 89% seen once. This receptor was obtained from a female donor with multiple sclerosis, enrolled in a pregnancy study. This specimen consisted of peripheral blood, obtained before pregnancy. V and J are TRBV5-1 and TRBJ1-2; 9 bases match TRBD1. CDR3 region: CASSSHPGTGNYGYTF. CDR3 bases: TGCGCCAGCAGCTCGCATCCCGGGACAGGGAACTATGGCTACACCTTC.